This note documents a single T cell receptor beta chain sequence. The sample comes from a study of blood T cell repertoires in COVID-19. The CDR3 runs to 14 residues. With 1 base removed from V and 0 bases from J, the gap between germline ends came to 6 bases. Germline lookup yields CDR1 LNHNV and CDR2 YYDKDF (reference sequence). TCRdb keeps only in-frame clones here, not all; method: immunoSEQ multiplex PCR. The sample gives fewer than 200,000 clones, approximately 85% of which show up once; under 8.5% is in the top ten. The sequenced material came from peripheral blood. The chain has TRBV15 and TRBJ1-1; no reliable D call. The receptor comes from a man between 40 and 49 years old who had recovered from COVID-19. CDR3 DNA: TGTGCCACCAGCAGAGGGGCCATGAACACTGAAGCTTTCTTT. Protein: CATSRGAMNTEAFF.